The 14 T cell receptor beta chains given below trace back to one sample, sequenced in a study of persistence of HIV-infected CD4 T cells. For these TCRs, the target antigens are not known. Cells were stimulated nonspecifically with anti-CD3/anti-CD28 magnetic beads. CD4+ T cells upregulating both CD40 ligand and CD69 were sorted as responding cells. The libraries were made with immunoSEQ version 4 in survey mode. Repertoires were generated with immunoSEQ multiplex PCR, while TCRdb's copy carries only in-frame clones and drops some. The table lists 37,000 or so clones, approximately 88% of them singletons, with roughly 1.3% in the top ten. The source material was CD4+ T cells sorted from PBMCs after approximately 19-hour stimulation, sampled from a patient who received antiretroviral therapy. These receptors were collected from an adult man with HIV who was CMV-seropositive.

J is TRBJ2-7 and V is TRBV20-1, with TRBD1 matching over 12 bases. The CDR3 sequence is 14 residues long. CDR1 DFQATT and CDR2 SNEGSKA come from the germline V gene (reference sequence). The J segment lost 4 bases and the V segment lost 3 bases, leaving 4 bases of the junction unmatched. The CDR3 sequence: CSASWDRGPYEQYF. The CDR3 coding sequence is TGCAGTGCTAGTTGGGACAGGGGGCCATACGAGCAGTACTTC.

This clone was observed once. The chain links TRBV11-3 to TRBJ2-5, with a weak D call TRBD2 (7 bases). The germline V and J ends were trimmed by 5 bases and 1 base, with 14 bases remaining between them. Germline CDR1 and CDR2: SGHNT and YENEEA. The CDR3 sequence is 15 residues long. The CDR3 region is CASSQRGGAQETQYF. CDR3 sequence (DNA): TGTGCCAGCAGCCAGAGGGGGGGGGCCCAAGAGACCCAGTACTTC.

The chain links TRBV6-1 to TRBJ1-6; D is undetermined. CDR1 is MNHNS, CDR2 SASEGT, per germline. The CDR3 covers 14 residues. With 0 bases removed from V and 7 bases from J, the gap between germline ends came to 7 bases. In DNA form, the CDR3 reads TGTGCCAGCAGTGAAGCAGGGAGGAATTCACCCCTCCACTTT. Amino acid sequence: CASSEAGRNSPLHF.

This clone showed up just a few times. This chain connects TRBV19 to TRBJ1-3; TRBD1 matches 9 bases. CDR1 LNHDA and CDR2 SQIVND come from the germline V gene (reference sequence). Trimming cost V 4 bases and J 6 bases; bases outside gene matches: 10. The CDR3 totals 16 residues. CDR3 sequence reads: CASSTPRTGAANTIYF. In DNA form, the CDR3 reads TGTGCCAGTAGTACCCCCAGGACAGGGGCGGCAAACACCATATATTTT.

The rearrangement joins TRBV10-3 to TRBJ1-2, with TRBD1 matching over 7 bases. V trimming: 7 bases; J trimming: 7 bases; junction bases outside the gene matches: 9. There are 13 residues in the CDR3. Per germline, CDR1 ENHRY and CDR2 SYGVKD. CDR3 bases: TGTGCCATCACGAGGCAGGGGGAGTCTGGCTACACCTTC. Protein product: CAITRQGESGYTF.

The genes are TRBV2 and TRBJ1-1; D is possibly TRBD1 (5 bases). CDR1 and CDR2 (germline): SNHLY, FYNNEI. Trimming pared 7 bases from V and 9 bases from J, leaving 12 bases between. The CDR3 totals 11 residues. CDR3 nucleotides: TGTGCCAGCACCCTGGACATAAAAGCTTTCTTT. Translation: CASTLDIKAFF. The variable domain in full, with the rest retrieved from reference TRBV2 and TRBJ1-1, is EPEVTQTPSHQVTQMGQEVILRCVPISNHLYFYWYRQILGQKVEFLVSFYNNEISEKSEIFDDQFSVERPDGSNFTLKIRSTKLEDSAMYFCASTLDIKAFFGQGTRLTVV.

The rearrangement joins TRBV7-8 to TRBJ2-7; TRBD1 matches 12 bases. V trimming: 5 bases; J trimming: 7 bases; junction bases outside the gene matches: 12. The CDR3 covers 16 residues. Germline V gives CDR1 SGHVS, CDR2 FQNEAQ. The CDR3, as DNA: TGTGCCAGCAGCCCGGTACCGGGACAGGGGGCTGGGGAGCAGTACTTC. Protein: CASSPVPGQGAGEQYF. Variable domain in full (rest from reference TRBV7-8 and TRBJ2-7): GAGVSQSPRYKVAKRGQDVALRCDPISGHVSLFWYQQALGQGPEFLTYFQNEAQLDKSGLPSDRFFAERPEGSVSTLKIQRTQQEDSAVYLCASSPVPGQGAGEQYFGPGTRLTVT.

The chain recombines TRBV5-5 with TRBJ1-5; no definite D call. The length of the CDR3 is 14 residues. The V end lost 4 bases, the J end lost 2 bases, and 10 bases lay between the germline ends. The germline CDR1 and CDR2 sequences are SGHKS and YYEKEE (reference sequence). The CDR3 region has the DNA TGTGCCAGCAGCCCATCCCATGGCAATCAGCCCCAGCATTTT. Translating it yields CASSPSHGNQPQHF. Full variable domain (rest looked up from reference TRBV5-5 and TRBJ1-5): DAGVTQSPTHLIKTRGQQVTLRCSPISGHKSVSWYQQVLGQGPQFIFQYYEKEERGRGNFPDRFSARQFPNYSSELNVNALLLGDSALYLCASSPSHGNQPQHFGDGTRLSIL.

The J gene is TRBJ1-5, the V gene TRBV4-2, with 7 bases matching TRBD1. CDR1 is LGHNA and CDR2 is YNFKEQ in the germline V gene. The CDR3 is 13 residues long. The V and J ends lost 2 bases and 6 bases, in that order; junction bases with no gene match: 1. The CDR3 loop is CASSQSGGQPQHF. For the CDR3, the DNA is TGTGCCAGCAGCCAATCAGGGGGTCAGCCCCAGCATTTT.

This chain connects TRBV18 to TRBJ1-1; TRBD1 is a possible D gene (5 bases). Trimming pared 4 bases from V and 2 bases from J, leaving 8 bases between. In germline, CDR1 is KGHSH, CDR2 LQKENI. This CDR3 has 13 amino acids. DNA of the CDR3: TGTGCCAGCTCACGAGGGGCAAACACTGAAGCTTTCTTT. It translates to CASSRGANTEAFF.

The V and J genes are TRBV6-6 and TRBJ2-1; D gene unclear. The CDR3 runs 13 residues. Trimming left V 7 bases short and J 2 bases short, with 9 bases between. CDR1 is MNHNY, CDR2 SVGAGI, per germline (reference sequence). CDR3 bases: TGTGCCAGCAACCTGGGCCCCTACAATGAGCAGTTCTTC. Translated: CASNLGPYNEQFF.

The J gene is TRBJ1-4, the V gene TRBV9, with a possible D match to TRBD1 (5 bases). This CDR3 spans 15 amino acids. V lost 0 bases to trimming and J lost 8 bases, with 14 bases between them. The germline V gene encodes CDR1 SGDLS and CDR2 YYNGEE. CDR3 sequence (DNA): TGTGCCAGCAGCGTAGCCGGGGCGGCAGAAGAAAAACTGTTTTTT. Protein product: CASSVAGAAEEKLFF.

V and J are TRBV10-3 and TRBJ2-1, with TRBD1 matching 7 bases. There are 14 residues in the CDR3. Trimming removed 5 bases from V and 8 bases from J; junction bases left unmatched: 9. Germline-derived CDR1 and CDR2 are ENHRY and SYGVKD. The CDR3 here is CAISMTGTIDEQFF. The CDR3 bases are TGTGCCATCAGTATGACAGGGACCATCGATGAGCAGTTCTTC.

The V gene is TRBV19, the J gene TRBJ1-5; D is unclear. CDR1 and CDR2 (germline): LNHDA, SQIVND (reference sequence). The CDR3 is made up of 15 amino acids. Trimming removed 7 bases at V and 7 bases at J, with 20 bases between. The CDR3: CASTTLEGVGQPQHF. CDR3 nucleotide sequence: TGTGCCAGTACCACCCTGGAGGGCGTAGGCCAGCCCCAGCATTTT.